The 21 T cell receptor beta chains below come from one sample, sequenced in a study of blood T cell repertoires in COVID-19. Some clones are missing from TCRdb's copy, which holds only in-frame ones; the method was immunoSEQ multiplex PCR. The table lists approximately 150,000 clones, under 90% of them singletons. Sequencing was carried out using PBMCs or T cells enriched from blood (not recorded which). These receptors all come from a man aged 50-60 years in a cohort exposed to, infected with or recovered from COVID-19 (not recorded which).

Concerning this clone itself: Other DNA variants within this sample encode the same CDR3. This rearrangement joins TRBV9 to TRBJ1-1; the D is unclear. This CDR3 has 13 amino acids. Between the trimmed V and J ends, which lost 0 bases and 1 base, there was a span of 4 bases. Germline lookup yields CDR1 SGDLS and CDR2 YYNGEE. The CDR3, as DNA: TGTGCCAGCAGCGTAGGGGCGAACACTGAAGCTTTCTTT. Translated: CASSVGANTEAFF. The full variable domain, in which reference TRBV9 and TRBJ1-1 provide the parts outside the CDR3, is DSGVTQTPKHLITATGQRVTLRCSPRSGDLSVYWYQQSLDQGLQFLIQYYNGEERAKGNILERFSAQQFPDLHSELNLSSLELGDSALYFCASSVGANTEAFFGQGTRLTVV.

V is TRBV18 and J is TRBJ1-5; unclear D gene. With 3 bases removed from V and 2 bases from J, the gap between germline ends came to 14 bases. The CDR3 contains 16 residues. Germline V gene data show CDR1 as KGHSH and CDR2 as LQKENI. CDR3 amino acids: CASSPLGNSGNQPQHF. The CDR3 region has the DNA TGTGCCAGCTCACCTCTAGGCAATTCGGGCAATCAGCCCCAGCATTTT.

A single count supports this clone. V gene TRBV28 combines with J gene TRBJ1-2; TRBD1 aligns across 8 bases. V gave up 3 bases and J gave up 5 bases; unmatched junction bases: 8. CDR1 is MDHEN, CDR2 SYDVKM, per germline. The CDR3 contains 15 residues. The CDR3 loop reads CASSFPPRTGYGYTF. As DNA, the CDR3 is TGTGCCAGCAGTTTCCCGCCTCGGACAGGGTATGGCTACACCTTC.

The chain links TRBV10-1 to TRBJ1-5; D may be TRBD1 (5 bases). Germline loops: CDR1 WNHNN, CDR2 SYGVQD (reference sequence). CDR3 length: 20 residues. Deletions cut 6 bases from V and 0 bases from J, with 27 bases between. The CDR3 here is CASSLHPKPGRFYSNQPQHF. CDR3 in DNA: TGCGCCAGCAGCCTACACCCAAAGCCAGGGCGATTTTATAGCAATCAGCCCCAGCATTTT.

V gene TRBV7-2 combines with J gene TRBJ2-3, with 14 bases aligning to TRBD2. CDR3 length: 18 amino acids. Germline V gene data show CDR1 as SGHTA and CDR2 as FQGNSA. J gave up 6 bases and V 5 bases, and 13 bases lay outside the gene matches. The CDR3 DNA is TGTGCCAGCAGCCTCAACGTCAGACTAGCGGGGGGGCGGGATACGCAGTATTTT. It translates to CASSLNVRLAGGRDTQYF.

The genes are TRBV15 and TRBJ1-1, with TRBD1 as a possible D gene (5 bases). V was trimmed by 3 bases and J by 5 bases, leaving 7 bases between them. Germline assignment: CDR1 LNHNV and CDR2 YYDKDF (reference sequence). The CDR3 runs to 12 residues. CDR3 bases: TGTGCCACCAGCAGGACAGTTACTGAAGCTTTCTTT. Amino acid sequence: CATSRTVTEAFF.

This clone has just a few counts. V gene TRBV6-5 combines with J gene TRBJ2-7; D possibly corresponds to TRBD1 (6 bases). The CDR3 loop spans 15 amino acids. Trimming stripped 6 bases from V and 2 bases from J, with 17 bases between. Germline CDR1 reads MNHEY; CDR2 reads SVGAGI. Written as DNA, the CDR3 is TGTGCCAGCAGGATGAGTTCGACAGGAGCCTACGAGCAGTACTTC. Residues: CASRMSSTGAYEQYF.

V is TRBV10-3 and J is TRBJ1-1, with a tentative D call TRBD1 (5 bases). The V end was cut by 3 bases, the J end by 3 bases, with 11 bases between. Germline V gives CDR1 ENHRY, CDR2 SYGVKD. This CDR3 is built from 14 residues. Here the CDR3 reads CAISDLGGDTEAFF. The CDR3 DNA reads TGTGCCATCAGTGACCTCGGGGGGGACACTGAAGCTTTCTTT.

The chain has TRBV10-3 and TRBJ2-3, with D perhaps matching TRBD1 (6 bases). The CDR3 runs 18 residues. Germline CDR1 and CDR2: ENHRY and SYGVKD. Trimming cost V 7 bases and J 1 base, with 24 bases left between them. CDR3 protein: CAITPMPGTTEGTDTQYF. For the CDR3, the DNA is TGTGCCATCACCCCCATGCCGGGGACAACCGAAGGCACAGATACGCAGTATTTT.

The genes are TRBV4-3 and TRBJ1-4; D is unresolved. V was pared by 1 base and J by 6 bases, with 9 bases between. This CDR3 spans 14 amino acids. Germline CDR1 reads LGHNA; CDR2 reads YSLEER. CDR3 nucleotides: TGCGCCAGCAGCCAAGTCAGGTCGGATGAAAAACTGTTTTTT. It translates to CASSQVRSDEKLFF.

The sample holds a few counts of this clone. V gene TRBV21-1 combines with J gene TRBJ1-1; the listed D gene, TRBD1, was not tested against the DNA. TRBV21-1 has pseudogene status. There are 14 residues in the CDR3. The CDR3: CASSGSDRDTEAFF. The CDR3 region has the DNA TGTGCCAGCAGCGGGTCGGACAGGGACACTGAAGCTTTCTTT.

The CDR3 is CACPGQGLLANEKLFF. In DNA form, the CDR3 reads TGTGCCTGCCCGGGACAGGGGCTCCTAGCTAATGAAAAACTGTTTTTT. The rearrangement joins TRBV6-4 to TRBJ1-4; 10 nucleotides agree with TRBD1. CDR1 is MRHNA, CDR2 SNTAGT, per germline. This CDR3 has 16 amino acids. V was pared by 11 bases and J by 3 bases, with 12 bases of the junction left unmatched.

The chain joins TRBV3-1 (or the pseudogene TRBV3-2) to TRBJ2-7; D is uncertain. V dropped 2 bases and J dropped 2 bases, with 7 bases sitting between them. Germline loops: CDR1 LGHDT, CDR2 YNNKEL (reference sequence). The CDR3 totals 13 residues. The CDR3 DNA reads as TGTGCCAGCAGCCAAACGGTCACCTACGAGCAGTACTTC. Its translation: CASSQTVTYEQYF.

This clone was found a few times. The V and J genes are TRBV30 and TRBJ1-2; no definite D call. V lost 2 bases to trimming and J lost 4 bases, with 14 bases between them. The CDR3 runs to 14 residues. In germline, CDR1 is GTSNPN, CDR2 SVGIG (reference sequence). As DNA, the CDR3 is TGTGCCTGGAGTCGTGACAAGGTGGTCTATGGCTACACCTTC. Translation gives CAWSRDKVVYGYTF.

This clone has only one observation. The rearrangement links TRBV6-5 to TRBJ2-5; D unclear. The CDR3 has 13 amino acids. CDR1 is MNHEY, CDR2 SVGAGI, per germline. Trimming left V 5 bases short and J 5 bases short, with 12 bases between. The chain's CDR3 is CASSPKIWETQYF. The CDR3, as DNA: TGTGCCAGCAGTCCTAAGATATGGGAGACCCAGTACTTC.

The chain links TRBV4-1 to TRBJ2-1; D possibly corresponds to TRBD2 (5 bases). V was shortened by 1 base and J by 7 bases, with 11 bases between the two germline ends. Germline CDR1 is MGHRA and CDR2 is YSYEKL. The CDR3 loop spans 14 amino acids. The CDR3 region is CASSQGPGGNEQFF. For the CDR3, the DNA is TGCGCCAGCAGCCAAGGCCCAGGCGGGAATGAGCAGTTCTTC.

This chain links TRBV7-2 with TRBJ2-5; perhaps TRBD2 as D (5 bases). The germline CDR1 and CDR2 sequences are SGHTA and FQGNSA. V shed 4 bases and J shed 4 bases, with 16 bases lying between them. The length of the CDR3 is 15 residues. The CDR3 bases are TGTGCCAGCAGCTGGATACTAGGGTTTTCAGAGACCCAGTACTTC. Amino acid sequence: CASSWILGFSETQYF. The entire variable domain, with the rest obtained from reference TRBV7-2 and TRBJ2-5, is as follows: GAGVSQSPSNKVTEKGKDVELRCDPISGHTALYWYRQSLGQGLEFLIYFQGNSAPDKSGLPSDRFSAERTGGSVSTLTIQRTQQEDSAVYLCASSWILGFSETQYFGPGTRLLVL.

This clone was counted a few times. This rearrangement joins TRBV30 to TRBJ2-7, with 10 positions matching TRBD1. V dropped 1 base and J dropped 3; count of bases not matched to a gene: 6. CDR1 and CDR2 (germline): GTSNPN, SVGIG (reference sequence). The CDR3 is made up of 15 amino acids. DNA for the CDR3: TGTGCCTGGAGTGGGGGACAGGGGATCATCTACGAGCAGTACTTC. Translation: CAWSGGQGIIYEQYF. Full variable domain (outside the CDR3, taken from reference TRBV30 and TRBJ2-7): SQTIHQWPATLVQPVGSPLSLECTVEGTSNPNLYWYRQAAGRGLQLLFYSVGIGQISSEVPQNLSASRPQDRQFILSSKKLLLSDSGFYLCAWSGGQGIIYEQYFGPGTRLTVT.

This clone was picked up one time. The CDR3 loop reads CASSQVLSTGGHYEQYF. The CDR3 DNA reads as TGTGCCAGCAGCCAAGTGTTGTCGACAGGGGGACACTACGAGCAGTACTTC. The chain is built from TRBV3-1 (or the pseudogene TRBV3-2) and TRBJ2-7, with TRBD1 matching 9 bases. The germline V gene encodes CDR1 LGHDT and CDR2 YNNKEL (reference sequence). V lost 1 base, J lost 3 bases, and 10 bases stayed unmatched. The CDR3 totals 17 residues.

The V gene is TRBV21-1, the J gene TRBJ2-3; no DNA check was done on the table's D call, TRBD2. TRBV21-1 is described as a pseudogene. This CDR3 has 21 amino acids. The CDR3 DNA reads as TGTGCCAGCAGCCCCAAGAGCTCGACAGCGGGAGGCTACGGGGGCACAGATACGCAGTATTTT. Encoded protein: CASSPKSSTAGGYGGTDTQYF.

The chain joins TRBV3-1 (or the pseudogene TRBV3-2) to TRBJ2-4, with D possibly matching TRBD2 (6 bases). V lost 4 bases to trimming and J lost 8 bases, with 12 bases between them. The V gene's germline CDR1 is LGHDT and CDR2 YNNKEL (reference sequence). The CDR3 is made up of 13 amino acids. For the CDR3, the DNA is TGTGCCAGCAGCCGGAGGGGTAGGGACATTCAGTACTTC. Its protein product is CASSRRGRDIQYF.